These 25 T cell receptor beta chains originate from one sample sequenced in a study of CD4+ T cells in melanoma. Produced via immunoSEQ multiplex PCR; TCRdb's table is partial and in-frame only. The table lists 13,000 to 15,000 clones, approximately 73% of them singletons. Specimen: cells from a culture (not recorded whether cultured in vitro). The source is a human donor with melanoma.

The V call is TRBV7-2, the J call TRBJ2-1, with 9 positions matching TRBD2. The CDR3 sequence is 17 residues long. V lost 5 bases to trimming and J lost 0 bases; unmatched junction nucleotides: 8. Germline-derived CDR1 and CDR2 are SGHTA and FQGNSA. Here the CDR3 DNA reads TGTGCCAGCAGCCGATATCTAGCGGGGAACTCCTACAATGAGCAGTTCTTC. Protein product: CASSRYLAGNSYNEQFF.

The J gene is TRBJ1-4, the V gene TRBV10-2, with TRBD1 as a possible D gene (6 bases). From germline, CDR1 is WSHSY and CDR2 SAAADI. V was trimmed by 2 bases and J by 8 bases, leaving 15 bases between them. This CDR3 contains 15 residues. The CDR3 protein is CASSEVGGPGEKLFF. Written as DNA, the CDR3 is TGCGCCAGCAGTGAGGTGGGGGGCCCAGGGGAAAAACTGTTTTTT.

Only a few counts were recorded for this clone. This chain links TRBV4-1 with TRBJ1-1, with D unclear. Trimming removed 3 bases at V and 5 bases at J, with 16 bases between. CDR1 is MGHRA and CDR2 is YSYEKL in the germline V gene. The CDR3 extends over 15 amino acids. CDR3 protein: CASSQEGRSGTEAFF. The CDR3 DNA sequence: TGCGCCAGCAGCCAGGAGGGTCGGTCGGGGACTGAAGCTTTCTTT.

This clone was counted once. The chain uses TRBV6-1 and TRBJ1-1; TRBD1 matches 8 bases. The CDR3 is 14 amino acids. Germline loops: CDR1 MNHNS, CDR2 SASEGT. V trimming: 3 bases; J trimming: 4 bases; junction bases outside the gene matches: 4. The chain's CDR3 is CASSDYRGITEAFF. Here the CDR3 DNA reads TGTGCCAGCAGTGATTACAGGGGGATCACTGAAGCTTTCTTT.

The chain recombines TRBV30 with TRBJ2-1; D is ambiguous. The germline gives CDR1 GTSNPN, CDR2 SVGIG (reference sequence). The CDR3 is 14 residues long. The V end was cut by 8 bases, the J end by 7 bases, with 21 bases between. This CDR3 is CAGRPPGIGNEQFF. As DNA, the CDR3 is TGTGCCGGAAGACCTCCGGGCATTGGAAATGAGCAGTTCTTC. The full variable domain, in which reference TRBV30 and TRBJ2-1 provide the parts outside the CDR3, is SQTIHQWPATLVQPVGSPLSLECTVEGTSNPNLYWYRQAAGRGLQLLFYSVGIGQISSEVPQNLSASRPQDRQFILSSKKLLLSDSGFYLCAGRPPGIGNEQFFGPGTRLTVL.

This clone was counted only a few times. V and J are TRBV2 and TRBJ1-5; D ambiguous. Germline loops: CDR1 SNHLY, CDR2 FYNNEI. The CDR3 has 14 residues. Trimming stripped 6 bases from V and 9 bases from J, with 18 bases between. The CDR3 region is CASSARLGDPPQHF. The DNA of the CDR3 is TGTGCCAGCAGCGCGAGACTGGGCGATCCGCCCCAGCATTTT.

This clone was counted a single time. This chain connects TRBV6-1 to TRBJ2-2; perhaps TRBD2 as D (6 bases). Per the germline V gene, CDR1 is MNHNS and CDR2 is SASEGT. CDR3 size: 17 residues. The V end lost 2 bases, the J end lost 1 base, and 14 bases lay between the germline ends. DNA for the CDR3: TGTGCCAGCAGTGAATTCCCAGTGGGACTGAACACCGGGGAGCTGTTTTTT. It translates to CASSEFPVGLNTGELFF.

The CDR3 here is CASRIDRYYEQYF. The CDR3 region has the DNA TGTGCCAGCAGGATAGACAGATACTACGAGCAGTACTTC. The rearrangement links TRBV2 to TRBJ2-7; D perhaps matches TRBD1 (5 bases). The germline gives CDR1 SNHLY, CDR2 FYNNEI. V was shortened by 6 bases and J by 3 bases, with 12 bases between the two germline ends. The CDR3 consists of 13 residues.

The gene calls are TRBV7-9 and TRBJ1-5, with a possible D match to TRBD1 (5 bases). The CDR3 length is 14 residues. With 2 bases removed from V and 3 bases from J, the gap between germline ends came to 8 bases. Per the germline V gene, CDR1 is SEHNR and CDR2 is FQNEAQ (reference sequence). In DNA form, the CDR3 reads TGTGCCAGCAGCTTATGGGGGGACAATCAGCCCCAGCATTTT. Translation gives CASSLWGDNQPQHF.

This chain connects TRBV18 to TRBJ1-6; a possible D gene is TRBD1 (5 bases). This CDR3 spans 15 amino acids. V gave up 2 bases and J gave up 8 bases, with 13 bases separating them. The V gene's germline CDR1 is KGHSH and CDR2 LQKENI. For the CDR3, the DNA is TGTGCCAGCTCACCAGTCGGGGGGATAGATTCACCCCTCCACTTT. Its translation: CASSPVGGIDSPLHF.

This rearrangement joins TRBV11-2 to TRBJ1-1, with D possibly matching TRBD1 (5 bases). There are 15 residues in the CDR3. The germline V gene encodes CDR1 SGHAT and CDR2 FQNNGV. The V gene lost 3 bases and the J gene lost 5 bases, with 16 bases spanning the gap. CDR3 amino acids: CASSFGAGMRTEAFF. CDR3 sequence (DNA): TGTGCCAGCAGCTTTGGGGCAGGGATGAGAACTGAAGCTTTCTTT. Looking up the rest from reference TRBV11-2 and TRBJ1-1 gives the full variable domain: EAGVAQSPRYKIIEKRQSVAFWCNPISGHATLYWYQQILGQGPKLLIQFQNNGVVDDSQLPKDRFSAERLKGVDSTLKIQPAKLEDSAVYLCASSFGAGMRTEAFFGQGTRLTVV.

With regard to this clone: One end of the junction fails to match germline, which may point to a read error. This chain connects TRBV5-6 to TRBJ2-5; D may be TRBD2 (6 bases). Germline V gene data show CDR1 as SGHDT and CDR2 as YYEEEE. This CDR3 is 12 amino acids long. The chain's CDR3 is CASSSPQTRGNF. The CDR3 nucleotides read TGTGCCAGCAGCTCCCCCCAGACTAGGGGCAACTTC.

The CDR3 DNA reads TGTGCCAGCAGCTTAGTAATCCCAGGGCCGGGTTATGGCTACACCTTC. This sequence encodes CASSLVIPGPGYGYTF. The chain is built from TRBV7-9 and TRBJ1-2; maybe TRBD1 (5 bases). This CDR3 has 16 amino acids. Germline V gene data show CDR1 as SEHNR and CDR2 as FQNEAQ (reference sequence). V was shortened by 1 base and J by 5 bases, with 17 bases between the two germline ends. The whole variable domain, remainder taken from reference TRBV7-9 and TRBJ1-2, is DTGVSQNPRHKITKRGQNVTFRCDPISEHNRLYWYRQTLGQGPEFLTYFQNEAQLEKSRLLSDRFSAERPKGSFSTLEIQRTEQGDSAMYLCASSLVIPGPGYGYTFGSGTRLTVV.

The chain recombines TRBV5-1 with TRBJ2-2; D may be TRBD1 (6 bases). From germline, CDR1 is SGHRS and CDR2 YFSETQ. The CDR3 spans 15 residues. V was pared by 0 bases and J by 5 bases, with 11 bases between. The CDR3 spells CASSLGAGVTGELFF. The CDR3 region has the DNA TGCGCCAGCAGCTTGGGGGCAGGGGTGACCGGGGAGCTGTTTTTT.

The chain's CDR3 is CASSFGEQYF. CDR3 sequence (DNA): TGTGCCAGCAGCTTCGGCGAGCAGTACTTC. This chain connects TRBV7-7 to TRBJ2-7; D not certain. Germline assignment: CDR1 SSHAT and CDR2 FNYEAQ (reference sequence). Trimming pared 3 bases from V and 6 bases from J, leaving 3 bases between. The CDR3 sequence is 10 residues long. Supplemented by reference TRBV7-7 and TRBJ2-7, the full variable domain reads GAGVSQSPRYKVTKRGQDVTLRCDPISSHATLYWYQQALGQGPEFLTYFNYEAQPDKSGLPSDRFSAERPEGSISTLTIQRTEQRDSAMYRCASSFGEQYFGPGTRLTVT.

The rearrangement uses TRBV11-2 and TRBJ2-7; D assignment may be TRBD1 or TRBD2 (5 bases each). Germline loops: CDR1 SGHAT, CDR2 FQNNGV. The V gene lost 3 bases and the J gene lost 1 base, with 13 bases spanning the gap. This CDR3 region has 15 residues. CDR3 sequence: CASSFPGTASYEQYF. The CDR3 nucleotides read TGTGCCAGCAGCTTTCCCGGGACCGCTTCCTACGAGCAGTACTTC. Complete variable domain (other parts from reference TRBV11-2 and TRBJ2-7): EAGVAQSPRYKIIEKRQSVAFWCNPISGHATLYWYQQILGQGPKLLIQFQNNGVVDDSQLPKDRFSAERLKGVDSTLKIQPAKLEDSAVYLCASSFPGTASYEQYFGPGTRLTVT.

This clone was seen once. The V call is TRBV5-5, the J call TRBJ2-7, with D unclear. Trimming left V 6 bases short and J 2 bases short, with 12 bases between. Per germline, CDR1 SGHKS and CDR2 YYEKEE (reference sequence). This CDR3 spans 13 amino acids. CDR3 amino acids: CASKALGPYEQYF. The CDR3 nucleotides read TGTGCCAGCAAAGCCCTCGGCCCCTACGAGCAGTACTTC.

The chain recombines TRBV11-2 with TRBJ2-2; 8 nucleotides align to TRBD2. The germline V gene encodes CDR1 SGHAT and CDR2 FQNNGV. The V segment lost 5 bases and the J segment 4 bases; nucleotides outside the gene matches: 3. The CDR3 sequence is 14 residues long. The CDR3: CASSIAGSTGELFF. The CDR3 DNA is TGTGCCAGCAGCATAGCGGGGTCCACCGGGGAGCTGTTTTTT.

The chain employs TRBV11-2 and TRBJ1-3; D ambiguous. Germline assignment: CDR1 SGHAT and CDR2 FQNNGV. V shed 1 base and J shed 0 bases, with 10 bases lying between them. The CDR3 consists of 16 residues. CDR3 loop: CASSLVGAVSGNTIYF. For the CDR3, the DNA is TGTGCCAGCAGCTTAGTTGGAGCGGTCTCTGGAAACACCATATATTTT.

The chain recombines TRBV7-9 with TRBJ1-6; D is perhaps TRBD1 (5 bases). The V end was cut by 1 base, the J end by 9 bases, with 10 bases between. The germline CDR1 and CDR2 sequences are SEHNR and FQNEAQ (reference sequence). This CDR3 spans 14 amino acids. CDR3 DNA sequence: TGTGCCAGCAGCTTAGTACAGGCTCGTTCACCCCTCCACTTT. This gives the protein CASSLVQARSPLHF. Looking up the rest from reference TRBV7-9 and TRBJ1-6 gives the full variable domain: DTGVSQNPRHKITKRGQNVTFRCDPISEHNRLYWYRQTLGQGPEFLTYFQNEAQLEKSRLLSDRFSAERPKGSFSTLEIQRTEQGDSAMYLCASSLVQARSPLHFGNGTRLTVT.

The J gene is TRBJ1-4, the V gene TRBV19; no clear D gene. There are 14 residues in the CDR3. V lost 4 bases and J lost 6, with 12 bases in between. Germline-derived CDR1 and CDR2 are LNHDA and SQIVND (reference sequence). The CDR3: CASSRLSRDEKLFF. The CDR3 coding sequence is TGTGCCAGTAGTAGACTCTCCCGGGATGAAAAACTGTTTTTT.

V gene TRBV5-1 combines with J gene TRBJ2-7, with 8 bases identical to TRBD2. The V gene end was trimmed by 3 bases and the J gene end by 3 bases; junction bases not matched to a gene: 5. This CDR3 region has 14 residues. CDR1 is SGHRS and CDR2 is YFSETQ in the germline V gene. For the CDR3, the DNA is TGCGCCAGCAGCTCCGGGGGGGGAAACTACGAGCAGTACTTC. It yields the protein CASSSGGGNYEQYF.

This rearrangement joins TRBV4-2 to TRBJ2-1, with D perhaps matching TRBD1 (5 bases). CDR1 and CDR2 (germline): LGHNA, YNFKEQ. This CDR3 is 12 amino acids long. V lost 4 bases to trimming and J lost 14 bases, with 15 bases between them. Written as DNA, the CDR3 is TGTGCCAGCAGCCGGAATAGGGGCATGGAGTTCTTC. Amino acid sequence: CASSRNRGMEFF.

This chain uses TRBV5-4 with TRBJ2-1; D gene uncertain. Germline assignment: CDR1 SGHNT and CDR2 YYREEE (reference sequence). Trimming cost V 2 bases and J 7 bases, with 13 bases left between them. The CDR3 has 14 residues. CDR3 bases: TGTGCCAGCAGCTTAAGGCCTCGGGCAAATGAGCAGTTCTTC. Translated, it gives CASSLRPRANEQFF. The complete variable domain, with remaining parts taken from reference TRBV5-4 and TRBJ2-1, reads ETGVTQSPTHLIKTRGQQVTLRCSSQSGHNTVSWYQQALGQGPQFIFQYYREEENGRGNFPPRFSGLQFPNYSSELNVNALELDDSALYLCASSLRPRANEQFFGPGTRLTVL.

The rearrangement joins TRBV5-8 to TRBJ2-7; maybe TRBD2 (5 bases). The germline gives CDR1 SGHTS, CDR2 YDEGEE. The CDR3 covers 12 residues. The V gene lost 3 bases and the J gene lost 4 bases, with 8 bases spanning the gap. CDR3 in DNA: TGTGCCAGCAGCTACCAGCGGTACGAGCAGTACTTC. It encodes CASSYQRYEQYF.